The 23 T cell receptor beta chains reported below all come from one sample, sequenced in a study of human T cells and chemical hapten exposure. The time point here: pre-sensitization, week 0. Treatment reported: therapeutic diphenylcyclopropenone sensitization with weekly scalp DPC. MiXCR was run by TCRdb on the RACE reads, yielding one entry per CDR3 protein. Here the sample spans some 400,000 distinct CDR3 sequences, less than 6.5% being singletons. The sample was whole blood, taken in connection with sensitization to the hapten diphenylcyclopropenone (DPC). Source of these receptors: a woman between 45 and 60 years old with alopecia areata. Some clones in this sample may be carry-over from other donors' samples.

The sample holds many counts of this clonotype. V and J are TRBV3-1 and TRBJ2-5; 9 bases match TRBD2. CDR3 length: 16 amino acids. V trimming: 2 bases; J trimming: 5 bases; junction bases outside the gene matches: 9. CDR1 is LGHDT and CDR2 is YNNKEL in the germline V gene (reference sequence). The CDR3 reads CASSQHGGGAPETQYF. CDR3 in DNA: TGTGCCAGCAGCCAACACGGCGGGGGGGCCCCGGAGACCCAGTACTTC.

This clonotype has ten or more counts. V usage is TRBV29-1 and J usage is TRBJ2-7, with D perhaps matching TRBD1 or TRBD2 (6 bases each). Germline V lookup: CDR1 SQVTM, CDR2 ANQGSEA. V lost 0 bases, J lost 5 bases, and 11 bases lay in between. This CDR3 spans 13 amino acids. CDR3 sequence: CSVEDRGAHEQYF. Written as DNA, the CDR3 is TGCAGCGTTGAAGATAGGGGGGCCCACGAGCAGTACTTC.

The CDR3 loop reads CASSFRRAGPTDTQYF. For the CDR3, the DNA is TGTGCCAGCAGCTTTCGGCGGGCAGGTCCCACAGATACGCAGTATTTT. The rearrangement uses TRBV7-9 and TRBJ2-3, with a tentative D call TRBD2 (5 bases). In germline, CDR1 is SEHNR, CDR2 FQNEAQ (reference sequence). The CDR3 length is 16 residues. V gave up 3 bases and J gave up 2 bases, with 15 bases separating them.

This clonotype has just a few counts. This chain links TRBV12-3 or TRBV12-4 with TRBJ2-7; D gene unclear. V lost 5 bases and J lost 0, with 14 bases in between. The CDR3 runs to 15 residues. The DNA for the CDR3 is TGTGCCAGCAGTCCTCAGGTCCTGAGCTCCTACGAGCAGTACTTC. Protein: CASSPQVLSSYEQYF.

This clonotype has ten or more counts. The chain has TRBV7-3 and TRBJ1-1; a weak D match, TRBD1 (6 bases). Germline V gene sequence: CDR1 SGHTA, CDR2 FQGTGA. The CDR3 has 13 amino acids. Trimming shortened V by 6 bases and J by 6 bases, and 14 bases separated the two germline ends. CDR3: CASSLAGVAEAFF. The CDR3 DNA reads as TGTGCCAGCAGTTTGGCAGGGGTTGCTGAAGCTTTCTTT.

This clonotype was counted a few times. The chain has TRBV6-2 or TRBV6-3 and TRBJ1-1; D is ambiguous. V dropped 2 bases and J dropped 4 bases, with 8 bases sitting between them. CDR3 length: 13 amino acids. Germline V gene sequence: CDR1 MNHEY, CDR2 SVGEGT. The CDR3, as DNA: TGTGCCAGCAGTTACGAGCTGGCCACTGAAGCTTTCTTT. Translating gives CASSYELATEAFF.

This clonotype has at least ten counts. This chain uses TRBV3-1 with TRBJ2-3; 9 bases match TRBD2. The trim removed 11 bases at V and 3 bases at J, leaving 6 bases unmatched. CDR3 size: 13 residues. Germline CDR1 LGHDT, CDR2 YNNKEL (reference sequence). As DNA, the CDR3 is TGTGCCTCTAAGCGGGAGGCAACAGATACGCAGTATTTT. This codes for CASKREATDTQYF.

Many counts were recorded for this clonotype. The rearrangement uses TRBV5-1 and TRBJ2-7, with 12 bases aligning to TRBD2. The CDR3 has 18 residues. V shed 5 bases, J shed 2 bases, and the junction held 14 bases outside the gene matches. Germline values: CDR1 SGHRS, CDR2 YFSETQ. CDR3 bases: TGCGCCAGCAGTACACTAGCGGGGGGACCCTCGGACGCCTACGAGCAGTACTTC. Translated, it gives CASSTLAGGPSDAYEQYF.

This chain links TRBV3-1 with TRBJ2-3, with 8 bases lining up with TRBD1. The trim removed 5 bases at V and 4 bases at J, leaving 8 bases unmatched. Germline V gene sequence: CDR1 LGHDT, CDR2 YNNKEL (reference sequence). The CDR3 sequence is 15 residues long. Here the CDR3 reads CASSSRQGFADTQYF. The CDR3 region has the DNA TGTGCCAGCAGCTCCCGACAGGGGTTTGCAGATACGCAGTATTTT.

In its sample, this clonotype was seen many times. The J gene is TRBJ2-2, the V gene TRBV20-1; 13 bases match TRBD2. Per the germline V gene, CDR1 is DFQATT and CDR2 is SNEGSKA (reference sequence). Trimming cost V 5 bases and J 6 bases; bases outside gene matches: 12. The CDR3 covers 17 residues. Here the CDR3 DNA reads TGCAGTGCTGCAAGAGGACTAGCGGGAGCTTTATCCGGGGAGCTGTTTTTT. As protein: CSAARGLAGALSGELFF.

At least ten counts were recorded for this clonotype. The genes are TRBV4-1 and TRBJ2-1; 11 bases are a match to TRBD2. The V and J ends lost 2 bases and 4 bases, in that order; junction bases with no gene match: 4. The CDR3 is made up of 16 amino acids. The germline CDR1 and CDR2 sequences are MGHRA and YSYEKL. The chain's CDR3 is CASSQPTSGIYNEQFF. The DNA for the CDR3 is TGCGCCAGCAGCCAACCGACTAGCGGGATTTACAATGAGCAGTTCTTC.

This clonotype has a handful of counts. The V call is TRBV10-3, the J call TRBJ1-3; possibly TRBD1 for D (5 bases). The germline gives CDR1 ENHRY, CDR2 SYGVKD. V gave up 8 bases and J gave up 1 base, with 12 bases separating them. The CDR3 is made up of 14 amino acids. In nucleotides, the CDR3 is TGTGCCATCCGAAACGGGGGTTCTGGAAACACCATATATTTT. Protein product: CAIRNGGSGNTIYF.

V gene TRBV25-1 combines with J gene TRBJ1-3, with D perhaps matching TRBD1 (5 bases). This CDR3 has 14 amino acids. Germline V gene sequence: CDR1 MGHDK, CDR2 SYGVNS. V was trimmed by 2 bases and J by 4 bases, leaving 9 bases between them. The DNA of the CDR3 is TGTGCCAGCAGTGAAAGGGGTACAGGAAACACCATATATTTT. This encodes CASSERGTGNTIYF.

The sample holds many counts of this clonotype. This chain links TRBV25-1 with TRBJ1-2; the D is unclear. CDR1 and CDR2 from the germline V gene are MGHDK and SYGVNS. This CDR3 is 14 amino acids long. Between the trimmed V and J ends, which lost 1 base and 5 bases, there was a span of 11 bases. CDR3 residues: CASSEFNSLYGYTF. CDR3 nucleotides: TGTGCCAGCAGTGAATTTAACAGCCTATATGGCTACACCTTC.

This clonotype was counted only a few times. CDR3 residues: CASSLAASGGVDTQYF. The CDR3 DNA sequence: TGCGCCAGCAGCTTGGCAGCTAGCGGGGGTGTGGATACGCAGTATTTT. V gene TRBV5-1 combines with J gene TRBJ2-3; 10 bases align to TRBD2. The CDR3 contains 16 residues. With V trimmed by 0 bases and J by 6 bases, 7 bases remained unmatched. The germline CDR1 and CDR2 sequences are SGHRS and YFSETQ.

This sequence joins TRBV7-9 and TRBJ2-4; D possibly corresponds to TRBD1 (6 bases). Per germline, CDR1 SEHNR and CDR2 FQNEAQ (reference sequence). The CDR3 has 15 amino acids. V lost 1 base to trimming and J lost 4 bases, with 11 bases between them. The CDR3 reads CASSLEPRGKNIQYF. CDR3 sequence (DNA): TGTGCCAGCAGCTTAGAACCAAGGGGGAAAAACATTCAGTACTTC.

DNA for the CDR3: TGTGCCATCAGTGTCCCCCCCAGGGGAAATACCTACGAGCAGTACTTC. Translated, it gives CAISVPPRGNTYEQYF. The genes are TRBV10-3 and TRBJ2-7; maybe TRBD1 (6 bases). Germline CDR1 ENHRY, CDR2 SYGVKD. The CDR3 has 16 amino acids. Trimming left V 4 bases short and J 2 bases short, with 18 bases between.

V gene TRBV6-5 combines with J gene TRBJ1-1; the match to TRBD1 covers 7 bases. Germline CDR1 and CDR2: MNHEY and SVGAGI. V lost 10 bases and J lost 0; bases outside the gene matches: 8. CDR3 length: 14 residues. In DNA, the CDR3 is TGTGCCACCATGACAGGGCCCATGAACACTGAAGCTTTCTTT. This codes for CATMTGPMNTEAFF.

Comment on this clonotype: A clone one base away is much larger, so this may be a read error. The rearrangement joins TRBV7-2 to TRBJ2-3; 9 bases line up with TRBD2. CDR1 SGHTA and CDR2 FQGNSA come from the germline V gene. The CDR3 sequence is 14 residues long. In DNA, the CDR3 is TGTGCCAGCAGCCAGCGGGGGGCCGAAGATACGCATTATTTT. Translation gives CASSQRGAEDTHYF.

This CDR3 is CASSFLAAYEQYF. The CDR3, as DNA: TGTGCCAGCAGTTTCCTAGCGGCCTACGAGCAGTACTTC. V usage is TRBV25-1 and J usage is TRBJ2-7; the match to TRBD2 covers 7 bases. The J segment lost 2 bases and the V segment lost 5 bases, leaving 3 bases of the junction unmatched. There are 13 residues in the CDR3. Germline CDR1 and CDR2: MGHDK and SYGVNS.

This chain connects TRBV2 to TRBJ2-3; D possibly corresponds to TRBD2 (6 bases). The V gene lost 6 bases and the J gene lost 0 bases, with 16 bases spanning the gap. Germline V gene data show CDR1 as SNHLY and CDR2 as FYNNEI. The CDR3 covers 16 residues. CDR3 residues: CASRVAGRPSTDTQYF. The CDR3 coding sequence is TGTGCCAGCAGGGTCGCCGGGAGACCGAGCACAGATACGCAGTATTTT.

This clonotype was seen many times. The CDR3 reads CSARVAGGREQFF. The CDR3 nucleotides are TGCAGTGCTAGAGTAGCGGGGGGGAGAGAGCAGTTCTTC. The chain employs TRBV20-1 and TRBJ2-1, with TRBD2 matching over 11 bases. In germline, CDR1 is DFQATT, CDR2 SNEGSKA (reference sequence). V dropped 1 base and J dropped 10; count of bases not matched to a gene: 3. The CDR3 runs to 13 residues.

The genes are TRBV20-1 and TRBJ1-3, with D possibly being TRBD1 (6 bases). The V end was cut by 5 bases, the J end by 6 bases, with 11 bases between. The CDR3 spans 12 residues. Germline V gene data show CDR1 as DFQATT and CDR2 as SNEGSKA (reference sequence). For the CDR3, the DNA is TGCAGTGCTCCAGACAGGTTAAACACCATATATTTT. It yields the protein CSAPDRLNTIYF.